The clone carrying this T cell receptor beta chain was seen a handful of times. Its antigen is currently unknown. This sample was included in a study of beta chain features in type 1 diabetes. All sorted populations exceeded 95% purity. Study observations and caveats: Cells with high TCR expression could be over-represented by cDNA sequencing. People with Type 1 diabetes carried modestly yet significantly shorter TCRB CDR3s in all four CD4+ subsets.

V was cut by 4 bases and J by 8 bases, with 23 bases left in between. Germline assignment: CDR1 SGHTA and CDR2 FQGNSA. CDR3 size: 16 residues. All of the isolated RNA was reverse transcribed, so expressed TCRB transcripts were sequenced. The method was immunoSEQ multiplex PCR; TCRdb's version includes in-frame clones alone and lacks a portion of them. The sample lists around 100,000 clones, 28% occurring once. This sequence was found in a woman younger than 35 with type 1 diabetes. The sample taken for sequencing was central memory CD4+ T cells from blood. The gene calls are TRBV7-2 and TRBJ1-2; D is perhaps TRBD1 (6 bases). The CDR3 DNA reads as TGTGCCAGCAGCTCCCAGCCCGGCGGGGGCGCGTCCGGCTACACCTTC. The encoded protein is CASSSQPGGGASGYTF.